Described below is a single T cell receptor beta chain sequence and its context. Antigen unknown. Profiled with immunoSEQ multiplex PCR; TCRdb holds only in-frame clones, not every one. The table has over 130,000 clones, 90% seen once. These data belong to a study of T cell responses to AZD1222 COVID-19 vaccine. There are 15 residues in the CDR3. The germline V gene has CDR1 SQVTM and CDR2 ANQGSEA. Trimming left V 4 bases short and J 1 base short, with 14 bases between. Whole-study results and caveats: Unmutated variant regions are reportedly targeted by nearly half of spike-specific TCRs. Possibly, clonal diversity was underestimated; donors were largely white British and included more females.

This specimen was peripheral blood, taken 28 days after the second AZD1222 dose. The receptor comes from an adult who received the AZD1222 COVID-19 vaccine. The J gene is TRBJ2-1, the V gene TRBV29-1; perhaps TRBD1 as D (6 bases). The CDR3 DNA follows: TGCAGCGTTGTGGCTTGGACAGAATCCTACAATGAGCAGTTCTTC. Its translation is CSVVAWTESYNEQFF.